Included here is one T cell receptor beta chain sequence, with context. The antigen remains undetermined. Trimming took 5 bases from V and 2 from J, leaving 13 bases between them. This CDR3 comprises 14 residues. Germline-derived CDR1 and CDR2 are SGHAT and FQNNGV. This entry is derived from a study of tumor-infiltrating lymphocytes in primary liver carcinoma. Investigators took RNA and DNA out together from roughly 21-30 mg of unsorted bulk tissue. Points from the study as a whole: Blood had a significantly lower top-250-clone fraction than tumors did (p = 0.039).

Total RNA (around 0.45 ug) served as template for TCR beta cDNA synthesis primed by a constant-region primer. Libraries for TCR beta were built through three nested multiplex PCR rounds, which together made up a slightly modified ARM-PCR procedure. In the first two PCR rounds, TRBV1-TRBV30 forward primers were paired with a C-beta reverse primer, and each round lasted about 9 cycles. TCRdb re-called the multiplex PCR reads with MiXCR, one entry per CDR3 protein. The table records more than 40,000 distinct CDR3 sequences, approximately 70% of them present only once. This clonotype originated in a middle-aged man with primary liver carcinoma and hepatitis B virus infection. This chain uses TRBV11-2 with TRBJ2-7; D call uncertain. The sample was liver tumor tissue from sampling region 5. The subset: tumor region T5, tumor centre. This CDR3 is CASSLTYSAYEQYF. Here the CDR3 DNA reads TGTGCCAGCAGCCTAACTTACAGTGCCTACGAGCAGTACTTC. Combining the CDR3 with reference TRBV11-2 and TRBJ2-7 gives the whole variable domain EAGVAQSPRYKIIEKRQSVAFWCNPISGHATLYWYQQILGQGPKLLIQFQNNGVVDDSQLPKDRFSAERLKGVDSTLKIQPAKLEDSAVYLCASSLTYSAYEQYFGPGTRLTVT.